These 21 T cell receptor beta chains originate from one sample sequenced in a study of blood T cell repertoires in COVID-19. Sequencing was performed with immunoSEQ multiplex PCR; in TCRdb, only in-frame clones are kept and a portion is missing. The profile shows some 30,000 clones, about nine tenths of them singletons. Sequenced: peripheral blood. These receptors were collected from a man in his forties or fifties with active or convalescent COVID-19.

The V and J genes are TRBV28 and TRBJ2-5; 9 positions match TRBD1. The CDR3 loop spans 16 amino acids. V was pared by 6 bases and J by 5 bases, with 13 bases of the junction left unmatched. Germline-derived CDR1 and CDR2 are MDHEN and SYDVKM. CDR3 loop: CASRAPGQGGWETQYF. The CDR3 region has the DNA TGTGCCAGCAGGGCCCCGGGACAGGGAGGTTGGGAGACCCAGTACTTC.

This chain links TRBV5-5 with TRBJ2-7, with TRBD1 identical over 8 bases. Germline assignment: CDR1 SGHKS and CDR2 YYEKEE (reference sequence). With V trimmed by 4 bases and J by 5 bases, 8 bases remained unmatched. This CDR3 comprises 14 residues. The CDR3 here is CASSRTGSNHEQYF. DNA for the CDR3: TGTGCCAGCAGCCGGACAGGGAGCAACCACGAGCAGTACTTC.

This clone occurred a few times. V gene TRBV28 combines with J gene TRBJ1-6; D is unclear. Germline V gives CDR1 MDHEN, CDR2 SYDVKM. The CDR3 extends over 15 amino acids. The V end was cut by 0 bases, the J end by 4 bases, with 7 bases between. CDR3 residues: CASSLWGQYNSPLHF. CDR3 sequence (DNA): TGTGCCAGCAGTTTATGGGGCCAGTATAATTCACCCCTCCACTTT.

This chain links TRBV10-3 with TRBJ1-4; 8 bases fit TRBD1. CDR3 size: 14 residues. Germline CDR1 reads ENHRY; CDR2 reads SYGVKD. Trimming cost V 6 bases and J 3 bases; bases outside gene matches: 3. CDR3 coding DNA: TGTGCCATCAGCCAGACAGGGGCTAATGAAAAACTGTTTTTT. This gives the protein CAISQTGANEKLFF.

V and J are TRBV7-2 and TRBJ2-5, with D unclear. There are 12 residues in the CDR3. The germline CDR1 and CDR2 sequences are SGHTA and FQGNSA. The V end was cut by 2 bases, the J end by 4 bases, with 5 bases between. CDR3 loop: CASSLRRETQYF. The CDR3 nucleotides read TGTGCCAGCAGCTTACGTCGAGAGACCCAGTACTTC.

In the case of this clone: The junction does not match germline at one end; this may be a read error. Other nucleotide sequences from this sample produce the same CDR3. The rearrangement links TRBV6-5 to TRBJ2-7, with 12 bases matching TRBD2. This CDR3 has 16 amino acids. Looked up from germline, CDR1 is MNHEY and CDR2 is SVGAGI. The CDR3 region has the DNA TGTGCCAGCAGTTCCTTGGGACTAGCGGGCTTCTACGAGCAGTATTTC. It yields the protein CASSSLGLAGFYEQYF.

This clone was seen a handful of times. The chain recombines TRBV7-9 with TRBJ2-1; D possibly corresponds to TRBD2 (6 bases). The V end was cut by 4 bases, the J end by 9 bases, with 13 bases between. Germline V gene lookup returns CDR1 SEHNR and CDR2 FQNEAQ (reference sequence). The CDR3 is made up of 13 amino acids. CDR3 DNA sequence: TGTGCCAGCAGCTCGAAGACTAGTGCTGAGCAGTTCTTC. Protein sequence: CASSSKTSAEQFF.

The genes are TRBV25-1 and TRBJ2-3; D remains unclear. CDR1 and CDR2 from the germline V gene are MGHDK and SYGVNS. This CDR3 spans 13 amino acids. Trimming stripped 5 bases from V and 5 bases from J, with 11 bases between. Here the CDR3 reads CASSQSAEDTQYF. As DNA, the CDR3 is TGTGCCAGCAGTCAGTCCGCGGAAGATACGCAGTATTTT.

This clone has more than one count but fewer than ten. V and J are TRBV7-3 and TRBJ2-3; D unclear. Germline CDR1 is SGHTA and CDR2 is FQGTGA. V dropped 5 bases and J dropped 2 bases, with 5 bases sitting between them. The CDR3 is 12 residues long. CDR3 protein: CASSSYTDTQYF. CDR3 bases: TGTGCCAGCAGCAGCTACACAGATACGCAGTATTTT. The full variable domain, its missing parts supplied by reference TRBV7-3 and TRBJ2-3, is GAGVSQTPSNKVTEKGKYVELRCDPISGHTALYWYRQSLGQGPEFLIYFQGTGAADDSGLPNDRFFAVRPEGSVSTLKIQRTERGDSAVYLCASSSYTDTQYFGPGTRLTVL.

The V gene is TRBV7-2, the J gene TRBJ2-3; perhaps TRBD2 as D (6 bases). The CDR3 runs 15 residues. From germline, CDR1 is SGHTA and CDR2 FQGNSA. V gave up 1 base and J gave up 6 bases, with 14 bases separating them. In nucleotides, the CDR3 is TGTGCCAGCAGCTTAGTCTCGGGAGATCGTGATACGCAGTATTTT. As protein: CASSLVSGDRDTQYF.

The chain employs TRBV28 and TRBJ2-1, with D tentatively TRBD2 (6 bases). Germline CDR1 and CDR2: MDHEN and SYDVKM. Trimming pared 3 bases from V and 0 bases from J, leaving 15 bases between. The CDR3 covers 17 residues. CDR3 residues: CASSFGSSPTSYNEQFF. The CDR3 region has the DNA TGTGCCAGCAGTTTCGGGAGCTCACCAACCTCCTACAATGAGCAGTTCTTC.

J is TRBJ2-7 and V is TRBV5-1; 11 positions match TRBD2. This CDR3 comprises 16 residues. The junction had 9 bases not matched to a gene; V was cut back by 3 bases and J by 4 bases. Germline V CDR1 and CDR2: SGHRS, YFSETQ. For the CDR3, the DNA is TGCGCCAGCAGCTCCGGGACTAGCGGAAGCGGTTACGAGCAGTACTTC. Protein sequence: CASSSGTSGSGYEQYF. Full variable domain (outside the CDR3, taken from reference TRBV5-1 and TRBJ2-7): KAGVTQTPRYLIKTRGQQVTLSCSPISGHRSVSWYQQTPGQGLQFLFEYFSETQRNKGNFPGRFSGRQFSNSRSEMNVSTLELGDSALYLCASSSGTSGSGYEQYFGPGTRLTVT.

V usage is TRBV5-6 and J usage is TRBJ1-2, with 7 positions matching TRBD1. CDR1 and CDR2 (germline): SGHDT, YYEEEE. The CDR3 length is 15 residues. Trimming cost V 1 base and J 8 bases; bases outside gene matches: 11. The CDR3 DNA reads as TGTGCCAGCAGCTTGTCGCCGACAGGGACCCGGGGCTACACCTTC. This encodes CASSLSPTGTRGYTF.

This chain connects TRBV2 to TRBJ2-1; 10 bases map to TRBD2. Looked up from germline, CDR1 is SNHLY and CDR2 is FYNNEI. This CDR3 has 13 residues. V was pared by 7 bases and J by 12 bases, with 9 bases of the junction left unmatched. The CDR3 protein is CASNQREGHGQFF. Here the CDR3 DNA reads TGTGCCAGCAACCAGCGGGAGGGCCATGGGCAGTTCTTC.

This clone appeared a single time. This chain links TRBV9 with TRBJ2-1, with 10 bases matching TRBD2. The CDR3 extends over 16 amino acids. Germline V lookup: CDR1 SGDLS, CDR2 YYNGEE. Trimming cost V 2 bases and J 9 bases; bases outside gene matches: 11. In DNA, the CDR3 is TGTGCCAGCAGCGTTCTTATAGCGGGAGGAATGGCTGAGCAGTTCTTC. The encoded protein is CASSVLIAGGMAEQFF.

The chain recombines TRBV29-1 with TRBJ1-4; tentatively, D is TRBD1 (5 bases). The CDR3 loop spans 15 amino acids. CDR1 and CDR2 (germline): SQVTM, ANQGSEA. Trimming removed 4 bases from V and 0 bases from J, with 12 bases in between. This CDR3 reads CSVVGADATNEKLFF. In nucleotides, the CDR3 is TGCAGCGTTGTAGGGGCAGACGCAACTAATGAAAAACTGTTTTTT.

The chain joins TRBV19 to TRBJ2-1; 7 bases line up with TRBD2. The CDR3 totals 15 residues. CDR1 LNHDA and CDR2 SQIVND come from the germline V gene (reference sequence). After removal of 1 base from V and 6 bases from J, the junction contained 6 bases not matched to a gene. This chain's CDR3 is CASSIAGLSLNEQFF. As DNA, the CDR3 is TGTGCCAGTAGTATAGCGGGACTATCTCTCAATGAGCAGTTCTTC.

The chain joins TRBV5-1 to TRBJ2-2; possibly TRBD2 for D (6 bases). The ends were cut back, 0 bases at V and 1 base at J, with 13 bases in the middle. Germline V lookup: CDR1 SGHRS, CDR2 YFSETQ. This CDR3 comprises 17 residues. This chain's CDR3 is CASSLEQGGWNTGELFF. For the CDR3, the DNA is TGCGCCAGCAGCTTGGAGCAGGGAGGTTGGAACACCGGGGAGCTGTTTTTT.

The V gene is TRBV7-9, the J gene TRBJ1-1; possible D gene TRBD1, 5 bases. Trimming stripped 3 bases from V and 10 bases from J, with 12 bases between. This CDR3 is 12 amino acids long. The germline CDR1 and CDR2 sequences are SEHNR and FQNEAQ (reference sequence). Here the CDR3 reads CASSFRVTGAFF. The CDR3 nucleotides read TGTGCCAGCAGCTTTAGGGTAACAGGAGCTTTCTTT.

This clone was seen a single time. V is TRBV18 and J is TRBJ1-2; 10 nucleotides align to TRBD1. CDR3 length: 16 amino acids. The V gene's germline CDR1 is KGHSH and CDR2 LQKENI. The J segment lost 4 bases and the V segment lost 3 bases, leaving 8 bases of the junction unmatched. As DNA, the CDR3 is TGTGCCAGCTCACCTTTGACAGGGGGCGGGAGCTATGGCTACACCTTC. Its translation: CASSPLTGGGSYGYTF. Variable domain in full (rest from reference TRBV18 and TRBJ1-2): NAGVMQNPRHLVRRRGQEARLRCSPMKGHSHVYWYRQLPEEGLKFMVYLQKENIIDESGMPKERFSAEFPKEGPSILRIQQVVRGDSAAYFCASSPLTGGGSYGYTFGSGTRLTVV.

The gene calls are TRBV18 and TRBJ2-1; 11 bases are shared with TRBD2. The CDR3 has 16 amino acids. V lost 2 bases to trimming and J lost 4 bases; unmatched junction nucleotides: 4. Germline V CDR1 and CDR2: KGHSH, LQKENI. CDR3 sequence: CASSPGGTSGYNEQFF. In DNA, the CDR3 is TGTGCCAGCTCACCAGGGGGGACTAGCGGATACAATGAGCAGTTCTTC.